This T cell receptor beta chain comes out of a study of blood T cell repertoires in COVID-19. For the study at large: Samples came from the United States, Italy and Spain, spanning acute and convalescent COVID-19. T cells, B-cell-depleted T cells, or PBMCs supplied cDNA or gDNA.

The ends lost 2 bases at V and 6 bases at J; junction bases unmatched: 10. The CDR3 contains 19 residues. Germline lookup yields CDR1 MNHEY and CDR2 SMNVEV (reference sequence). Authors' methods: Estimation of nucleated cell counts relied on the amplification of reference gene primers. The repertoire was sequenced with immunoSEQ multiplex PCR; TCRdb's copy has only in-frame clones and lacks some. V and J calls plus clone size are reproduced from that table; the DNA served to infer D and trimming. The table has a few hundred thousand clones, roughly 90% seen once. Input material: peripheral blood. This TCR was recovered from a man aged 18 to 29 with active or convalescent COVID-19. The rearrangement links TRBV27 to TRBJ2-1; 16 bases match TRBD2. The CDR3 nucleotides are TGTGCCAGCAGTTTAATGGGACTAGCGGGAGGGCCCGGCTCCAATGAGCAGTTCTTC. As protein: CASSLMGLAGGPGSNEQFF.